This T cell receptor beta chain emerged from a study of blood T cell repertoires in COVID-19. Germline V lookup: CDR1 LNHDA, CDR2 SQIVND (reference sequence). Trimming stripped 6 bases from V and 0 bases from J, with 21 bases between. There are 18 residues in the CDR3. Profiling relied on immunoSEQ multiplex PCR, and the TCRdb table lists in-frame clones only, not all of them. The table lists about 270,000 clones, over 75% of them singletons. Sequenced: peripheral blood. The chain is built from TRBV19 and TRBJ1-3; maybe TRBD1 (6 bases). This TCR was recovered from a human donor in a cohort sampled during active COVID-19. CDR3 bases: TGTGCCAGTAGGGGGGCGGTTGGCGACAGACCCTCTGGAAACACCATATATTTT. Translating gives CASRGAVGDRPSGNTIYF.